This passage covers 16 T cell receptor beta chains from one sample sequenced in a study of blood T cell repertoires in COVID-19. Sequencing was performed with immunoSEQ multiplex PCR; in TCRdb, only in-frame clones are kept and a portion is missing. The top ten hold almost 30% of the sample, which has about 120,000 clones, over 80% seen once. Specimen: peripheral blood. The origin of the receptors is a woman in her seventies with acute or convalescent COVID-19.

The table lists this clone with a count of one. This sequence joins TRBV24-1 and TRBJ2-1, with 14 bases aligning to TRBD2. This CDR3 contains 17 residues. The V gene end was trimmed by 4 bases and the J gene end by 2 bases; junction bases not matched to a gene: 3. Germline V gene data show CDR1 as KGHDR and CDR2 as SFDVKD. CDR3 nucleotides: TGTGCCACCAGTGAGAGACTAGCGGGGGGGACCTACAATGAGCAGTTCTTC. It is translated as CATSERLAGGTYNEQFF.

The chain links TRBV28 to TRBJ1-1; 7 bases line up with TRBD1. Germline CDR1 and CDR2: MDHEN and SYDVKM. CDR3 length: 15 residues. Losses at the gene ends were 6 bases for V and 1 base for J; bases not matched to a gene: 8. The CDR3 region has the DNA TGTGCCAGCAGCCACCAACAGGGGTCGAACACTGAAGCTTTCTTT. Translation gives CASSHQQGSNTEAFF. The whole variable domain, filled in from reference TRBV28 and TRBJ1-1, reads DVKVTQSSRYLVKRTGEKVFLECVQDMDHENMFWYRQDPGLGLRLIYFSYDVKMKEKGDIPEGYSVSREKKERFSLILESASTNQTSMYLCASSHQQGSNTEAFFGQGTRLTVV.

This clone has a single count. The CDR3 coding sequence is TGTGCCAGCTCACCACGCCGCGGGACGAGCTCTGGAAACACCATATATTTT. It translates to CASSPRRGTSSGNTIYF. This chain connects TRBV18 to TRBJ1-3, with D tentatively TRBD1 (5 bases). The V end was cut by 1 base, the J end by 0 bases, with 13 bases between. Germline CDR1 reads KGHSH; CDR2 reads LQKENI. The CDR3 is 17 residues long.

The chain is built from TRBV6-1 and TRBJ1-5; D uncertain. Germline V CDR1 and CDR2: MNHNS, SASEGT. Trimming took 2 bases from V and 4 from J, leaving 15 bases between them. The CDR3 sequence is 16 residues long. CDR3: CASSELLEKYNQPQHF. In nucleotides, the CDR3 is TGTGCCAGCAGTGAATTGCTGGAGAAGTATAATCAGCCCCAGCATTTT.

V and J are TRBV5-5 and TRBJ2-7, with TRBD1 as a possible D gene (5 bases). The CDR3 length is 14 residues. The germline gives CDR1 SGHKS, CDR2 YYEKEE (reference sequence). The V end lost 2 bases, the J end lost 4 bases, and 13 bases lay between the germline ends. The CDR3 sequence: CASSFGRGSYEQYF. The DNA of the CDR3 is TGTGCCAGCAGCTTTGGAAGGGGCTCGTACGAGCAGTACTTC.

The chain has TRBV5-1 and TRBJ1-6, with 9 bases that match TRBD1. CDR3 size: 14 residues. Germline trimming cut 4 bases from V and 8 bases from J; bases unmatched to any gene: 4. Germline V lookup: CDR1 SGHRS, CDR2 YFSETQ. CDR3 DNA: TGCGCCAGCAGCCTCCGACAGGGGGATTCACCCCTCCACTTT. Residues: CASSLRQGDSPLHF. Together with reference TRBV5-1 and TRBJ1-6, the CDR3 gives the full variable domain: KAGVTQTPRYLIKTRGQQVTLSCSPISGHRSVSWYQQTPGQGLQFLFEYFSETQRNKGNFPGRFSGRQFSNSRSEMNVSTLELGDSALYLCASSLRQGDSPLHFGNGTRLTVT.

CDR3 amino acids: CASSTLGESSYNEQFF. CDR3 bases: TGCGCCAGCAGCACCCTTGGGGAGAGCTCCTACAATGAGCAGTTCTTC. The chain employs TRBV5-1 and TRBJ2-1, with a tentative D call TRBD2 (5 bases). The V and J ends lost 4 bases and 0 bases respectively, with 14 bases between them. CDR1 is SGHRS, CDR2 YFSETQ, per germline. CDR3 size: 16 residues.

Written as DNA, the CDR3 is TGTGCCAGCATGGCTGGTGGAAACACCATATATTTT. It translates to CASMAGGNTIYF. The chain employs TRBV6-5 and TRBJ1-3; D remains ambiguous. The CDR3 consists of 12 residues. From germline, CDR1 is MNHEY and CDR2 SVGAGI. Deletions cut 7 bases from V and 3 bases from J, with 7 bases between.

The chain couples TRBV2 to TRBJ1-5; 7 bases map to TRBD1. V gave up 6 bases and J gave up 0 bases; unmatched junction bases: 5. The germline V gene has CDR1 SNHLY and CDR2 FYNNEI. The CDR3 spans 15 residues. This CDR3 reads CASSGTADSNQPQHF. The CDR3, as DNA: TGTGCCAGCAGCGGGACAGCCGATAGCAATCAGCCCCAGCATTTT.

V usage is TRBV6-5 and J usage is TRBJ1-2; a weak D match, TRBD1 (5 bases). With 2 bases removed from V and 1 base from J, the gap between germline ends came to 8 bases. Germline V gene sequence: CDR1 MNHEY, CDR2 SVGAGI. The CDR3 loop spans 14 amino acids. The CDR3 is CASSYATVNYGYTF. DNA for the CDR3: TGTGCCAGCAGTTACGCGACAGTTAACTATGGCTACACCTTC.

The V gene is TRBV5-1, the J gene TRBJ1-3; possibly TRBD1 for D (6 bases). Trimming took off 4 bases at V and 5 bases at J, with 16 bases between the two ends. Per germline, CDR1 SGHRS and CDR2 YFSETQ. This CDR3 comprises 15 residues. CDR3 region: CASSLTDRDRNTIYF. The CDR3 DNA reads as TGCGCCAGCAGCCTAACGGACCGGGACAGAAACACCATATATTTT.

CDR3 residues: CASRSSGANVLTF. DNA of the CDR3: TGTGCCAGCAGGAGCTCTGGGGCCAACGTCCTGACTTTC. The chain joins TRBV9 to TRBJ2-6; D remains unclear. The CDR3 is 13 amino acids. Trimming shortened V by 5 bases and J by 0 bases, and 3 bases separated the two germline ends. Germline V CDR1 and CDR2: SGDLS, YYNGEE. The full variable domain, completed using reference TRBV9 and TRBJ2-6, is DSGVTQTPKHLITATGQRVTLRCSPRSGDLSVYWYQQSLDQGLQFLIQYYNGEERAKGNILERFSAQQFPDLHSELNLSSLELGDSALYFCASRSSGANVLTFGAGSRLTVL.

The CDR3 sequence is CAISERGNDAFF. The CDR3 DNA is TGTGCCATCAGTGAGCGCGGGAACGACGCTTTCTTT. This chain joins TRBV10-3 and TRBJ1-1, with D hard to call. Germline V lookup: CDR1 ENHRY, CDR2 SYGVKD. Trimming cost V 2 bases and J 11 bases, with 12 bases left between them. This CDR3 region has 12 residues.

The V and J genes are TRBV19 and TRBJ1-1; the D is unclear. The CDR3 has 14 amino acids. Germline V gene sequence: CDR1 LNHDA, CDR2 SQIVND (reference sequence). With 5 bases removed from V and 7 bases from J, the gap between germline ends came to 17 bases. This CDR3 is CASSPMGGSFEAFF. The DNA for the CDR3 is TGTGCCAGTAGTCCCATGGGAGGGTCCTTTGAAGCTTTCTTT. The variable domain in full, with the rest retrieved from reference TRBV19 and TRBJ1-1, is DGGITQSPKYLFRKEGQNVTLSCEQNLNHDAMYWYRQDPGQGLRLIYYSQIVNDFQKGDIAEGYSVSREKKESFPLTVTSAQKNPTAFYLCASSPMGGSFEAFFGQGTRLTVV.

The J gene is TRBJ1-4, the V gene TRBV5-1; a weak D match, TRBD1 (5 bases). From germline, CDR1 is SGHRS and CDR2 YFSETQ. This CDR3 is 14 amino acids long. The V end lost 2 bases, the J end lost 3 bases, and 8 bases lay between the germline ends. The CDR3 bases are TGCGCCAGCAGCTTAGGGGTGGCTAATGAAAAACTGTTTTTT. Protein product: CASSLGVANEKLFF.

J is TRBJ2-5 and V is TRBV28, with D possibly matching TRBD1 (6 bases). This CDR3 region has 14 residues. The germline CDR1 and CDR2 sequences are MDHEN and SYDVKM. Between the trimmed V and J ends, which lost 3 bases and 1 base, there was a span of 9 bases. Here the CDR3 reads CASSLGAVQETQYF. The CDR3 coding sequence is TGTGCCAGCAGTTTGGGGGCGGTCCAAGAGACCCAGTACTTC.